The entry that follows covers one T cell receptor (beta chain) sequence. Antigen specificity is unknown. The PCR ran on 60 Vbeta and 13 Jbeta primers. Profiling relied on immunoSEQ multiplex PCR, and the TCRdb table lists in-frame clones only, not all of them. The data contain about 240,000 clones, roughly 80% of them singletons. The sample originates from a study of cytomegalovirus exposure and HLA in healthy donors. At the level of the study: Earlier work reported 117 million unique TCR beta sequences from about 180 million T cells.

Findings and limits, study-wide: Accurate prediction of most subjects' HLA-A and HLA-B alleles from TCR beta sequences was reported. Confirmation in vitro established that three CMV-associated chains were specific for CMV antigens.

The material sequenced was PBMCs. The TCR originated in a woman between 40 and 55 years old in good health and CMV-seropositive.

CDR3 coding DNA: TGTGCCATCAGTGAATCCCAGGGGAACGAGCAGTACTTC. This gives the protein CAISESQGNEQYF. The chain has TRBV10-3 and TRBJ2-7; perhaps TRBD1 as D (6 bases). Trimming shortened V by 3 bases and J by 5 bases, and 11 bases separated the two germline ends. CDR1 and CDR2 (germline): ENHRY, SYGVKD. This CDR3 region has 13 residues.